The 15 T cell receptor beta chains below all came from one sample that was sequenced in a study of blood T cell repertoires in COVID-19. The table came from immunoSEQ multiplex PCR; TCRdb's copy has only in-frame clones and leaves some out. This table has roughly 99,000 clones, approximately 80% appearing once. Source material: peripheral blood. The receptors shown here come from a man between 65 and 85 years old with acute or convalescent COVID-19.

This clone was detected many times. This chain links TRBV7-9 with TRBJ2-2, with a possible D match to TRBD2 (6 bases). Trimming cost V 7 bases and J 6 bases, with 15 bases left between them. The germline V gene encodes CDR1 SEHNR and CDR2 FQNEAQ (reference sequence). This CDR3 is 14 amino acids long. CDR3 bases: TGTGCCAGCACCCCGGCTAGCGCGTCCGGGGAGCTGTTTTTT. This sequence encodes CASTPASASGELFF.

The chain combines TRBV14 with TRBJ2-2; 7 nucleotides line up with TRBD2. The CDR3 spans 17 residues. The germline V gene has CDR1 SGHDN and CDR2 FVKESK. V lost 5 bases, J lost 5 bases, and 14 bases stayed unmatched. CDR3 in DNA: TGTGCCAGCAGCGAAACGTTGGAACGCGGGGGTACCGGGGAGCTGTTTTTT. Amino acids: CASSETLERGGTGELFF.

This clone turned up a few times. The chain joins TRBV5-1 to TRBJ1-2; the match to TRBD1 covers 9 bases. The germline gives CDR1 SGHRS, CDR2 YFSETQ. CDR3 size: 16 residues. The trim removed 4 bases at V and 7 bases at J, leaving 14 bases unmatched. The CDR3 reads CASSMGQGAEWGGYTF. The CDR3 coding sequence is TGCGCCAGCAGCATGGGACAGGGTGCCGAATGGGGTGGCTACACCTTC.

V usage is TRBV7-2 and J usage is TRBJ2-3; weak D call: TRBD2 (5 bases). This CDR3 spans 15 amino acids. The V end was cut by 3 bases, the J end by 5 bases, with 15 bases between. The germline V gene encodes CDR1 SGHTA and CDR2 FQGNSA. The CDR3 coding sequence is TGTGCCAGCAGCTTGTGGGTGGACTTAGGAGATACGCAGTATTTT. It encodes CASSLWVDLGDTQYF.

This clone was found once. V gene TRBV27 combines with J gene TRBJ1-5; the match to TRBD1 covers 11 bases. Germline lookup yields CDR1 MNHEY and CDR2 SMNVEV (reference sequence). The CDR3 runs 17 residues. V trimming: 5 bases; J trimming: 5 bases; junction bases outside the gene matches: 11. This CDR3 reads CASSLIYRTGGYQPQHF. The CDR3 nucleotides are TGTGCCAGCAGTCTGATCTACAGGACAGGGGGCTATCAGCCCCAGCATTTT.

This sequence joins TRBV7-9 and TRBJ2-2; 10 positions agree with TRBD1. With V trimmed by 0 bases and J by 4 bases, 11 bases remained unmatched. CDR1 SEHNR and CDR2 FQNEAQ come from the germline V gene (reference sequence). This CDR3 comprises 19 residues. CDR3 sequence (DNA): TGTGCCAGCAGCTTAGCAGGACAGGGGGGCGTCAGAGTCACCGGGGAGCTGTTTTTT. It is translated as CASSLAGQGGVRVTGELFF.

V usage is TRBV3-1 (or the pseudogene TRBV3-2) and J usage is TRBJ2-3; D perhaps matches TRBD2 (5 bases). Trimming removed 3 bases from V and 6 bases from J, with 7 bases in between. Per the germline V gene, CDR1 is LGHDT and CDR2 is YNNKEL (reference sequence). This CDR3 contains 12 residues. The CDR3 coding sequence is TGTGCCAGCAGCCACCTAGCTGATACGCAGTATTTT. Amino acid sequence: CASSHLADTQYF.

The chain recombines TRBV2 with TRBJ1-5; D is ambiguous. From germline, CDR1 is SNHLY and CDR2 FYNNEI. CDR3 size: 14 residues. The ends were cut back, 2 bases at V and 0 bases at J, with 5 bases in the middle. CDR3 sequence (DNA): TGTGCCAGCAGTGAACAGGCTAGCAATCAGCCCCAGCATTTT. Protein sequence: CASSEQASNQPQHF.

This clone showed up just a few times. V is TRBV5-1 and J is TRBJ1-2; D is possibly TRBD1 (6 bases). Trimming shortened V by 0 bases and J by 7 bases, and 10 bases separated the two germline ends. The germline V gene has CDR1 SGHRS and CDR2 YFSETQ. CDR3 length: 13 residues. For the CDR3, the DNA is TGCGCCAGCAGCTTGGCCGGGACAACTGGCTACACCTTC. Protein: CASSLAGTTGYTF. Using reference TRBV5-1 and TRBJ1-2 for the parts outside the CDR3, the full variable domain is KAGVTQTPRYLIKTRGQQVTLSCSPISGHRSVSWYQQTPGQGLQFLFEYFSETQRNKGNFPGRFSGRQFSNSRSEMNVSTLELGDSALYLCASSLAGTTGYTFGSGTRLTVV.

V gene TRBV19 combines with J gene TRBJ1-3, with 7 bases identical to TRBD1. Per the germline V gene, CDR1 is LNHDA and CDR2 is SQIVND (reference sequence). V was clipped by 4 bases and J by 4 bases; unmatched bases: 4. The CDR3 has 14 residues. The DNA of the CDR3 is TGTGCCAGTAGTAACACAGGGGTCGGAAACACCATATATTTT. Its protein product is CASSNTGVGNTIYF.

The V call is TRBV28, the J call TRBJ2-7, with 11 positions matching TRBD2. The V gene's germline CDR1 is MDHEN and CDR2 SYDVKM. J was trimmed by 6 bases and V by 6 bases; bases with no gene match: 7. This CDR3 is 14 amino acids long. CDR3 amino acids: CASRLSGGAGEQYF. CDR3 nucleotides: TGTGCCAGCAGGCTTAGCGGGGGGGCGGGCGAGCAGTACTTC.

The chain carries TRBV12-3 or TRBV12-4 and TRBJ1-1; D is ambiguous. V dropped 5 bases and J dropped 1 base, with 8 bases sitting between them. The CDR3 consists of 13 residues. The CDR3, as DNA: TGTGCCAGCAGTGAACCAGGGAACACTGAAGCTTTCTTT. This gives the protein CASSEPGNTEAFF.

The chain has TRBV19 and TRBJ1-5; TRBD1 aligns across 8 bases. The ends lost 4 bases at V and 6 bases at J; junction bases unmatched: 2. The CDR3 spans 13 residues. Germline assignment: CDR1 LNHDA and CDR2 SQIVND (reference sequence). The CDR3 coding sequence is TGTGCCAGTAGTACGCAGGGGGCTCAGCCCCAGCATTTT. This encodes CASSTQGAQPQHF.

V gene TRBV7-9 combines with J gene TRBJ2-2, with TRBD1 matching 10 bases. The CDR3 length is 14 residues. Germline V lookup: CDR1 SEHNR, CDR2 FQNEAQ (reference sequence). Unmatched junction bases numbered 2, after V lost 5 bases and J lost 5 bases. The CDR3 DNA reads as TGTGCCAGCAGCAGGGGACAGGGGACCGGGGAGCTGTTTTTT. Amino acids: CASSRGQGTGELFF. Combining the CDR3 with reference TRBV7-9 and TRBJ2-2 gives the whole variable domain DTGVSQNPRHKITKRGQNVTFRCDPISEHNRLYWYRQTLGQGPEFLTYFQNEAQLEKSRLLSDRFSAERPKGSFSTLEIQRTEQGDSAMYLCASSRGQGTGELFFGEGSRLTVL.

The genes are TRBV18 and TRBJ1-2; D ambiguous. Trimming shortened V by 3 bases and J by 0 bases, and 11 bases separated the two germline ends. The CDR3 has 15 amino acids. CDR1 is KGHSH and CDR2 is LQKENI in the germline V gene. The CDR3 loop is CASSPVQTSNYGYTF. In DNA form, the CDR3 reads TGTGCCAGCTCACCGGTACAGACCTCTAACTATGGCTACACCTTC.